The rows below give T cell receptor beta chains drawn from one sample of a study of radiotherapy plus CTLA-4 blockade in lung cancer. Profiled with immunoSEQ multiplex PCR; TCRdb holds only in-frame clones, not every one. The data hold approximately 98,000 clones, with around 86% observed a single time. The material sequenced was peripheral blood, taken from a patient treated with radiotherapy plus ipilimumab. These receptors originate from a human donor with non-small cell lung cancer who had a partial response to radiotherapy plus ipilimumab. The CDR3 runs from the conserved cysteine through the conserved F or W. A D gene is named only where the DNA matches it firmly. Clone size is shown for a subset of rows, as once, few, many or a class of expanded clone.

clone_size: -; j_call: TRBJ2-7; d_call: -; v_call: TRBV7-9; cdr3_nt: TGTGCCAGCAGCTTAGCGGCCAGTACCTACGAGCAGTACTTC; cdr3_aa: CASSLAASTYEQYF
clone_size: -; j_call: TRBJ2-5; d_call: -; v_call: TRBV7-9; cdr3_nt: TGTGCCAGCAGCTTAAGGCAGGGTCCGAGGGAGACCCAGTACTTC; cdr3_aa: CASSLRQGPRETQYF
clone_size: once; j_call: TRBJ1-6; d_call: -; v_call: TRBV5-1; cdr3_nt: TGCGCCAGCAGCCTTGGGGGGTTGGGTTCACCCCTCCACTTT; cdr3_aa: CASSLGGLGSPLHF
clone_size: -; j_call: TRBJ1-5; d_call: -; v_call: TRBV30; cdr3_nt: TGTGCCTGGAGTCTCCGGGGCAATCAGCCCCAGCATTTT; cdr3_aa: CAWSLRGNQPQHF
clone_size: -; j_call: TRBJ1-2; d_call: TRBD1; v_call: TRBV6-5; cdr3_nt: TGTGCCAGTCAACGGGACAGCTTTAACTATGGCTACACCTTC; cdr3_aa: CASQRDSFNYGYTF
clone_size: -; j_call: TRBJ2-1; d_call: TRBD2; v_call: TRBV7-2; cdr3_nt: TGTGCCAGCAGCTTAAACCCTAGCGGGATCCACAATGAGCAGTTCTTC; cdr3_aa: CASSLNPSGIHNEQFF
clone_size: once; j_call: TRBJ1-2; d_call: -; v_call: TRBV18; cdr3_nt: TGTGCCAGCTCACCAGGCATTGGAGTCTTCAACTATGGCTACACCTTC; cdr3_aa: CASSPGIGVFNYGYTF
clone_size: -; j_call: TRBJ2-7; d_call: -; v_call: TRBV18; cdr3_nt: TGTGCCAGCTCTAGGAGGGACGGGAACGAGCAGTACTTC; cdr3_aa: CASSRRDGNEQYF
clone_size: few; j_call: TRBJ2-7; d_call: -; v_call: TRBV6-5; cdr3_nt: TGTGCCAGCAGTTACTCGAAGGGGCCCTACGAGCAGTACTTC; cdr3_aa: CASSYSKGPYEQYF
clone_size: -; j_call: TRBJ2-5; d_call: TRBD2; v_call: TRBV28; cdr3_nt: TGTGCCAGCAGTAGCGGGAAAGAGACCCAGTACTTC; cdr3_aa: CASSSGKETQYF